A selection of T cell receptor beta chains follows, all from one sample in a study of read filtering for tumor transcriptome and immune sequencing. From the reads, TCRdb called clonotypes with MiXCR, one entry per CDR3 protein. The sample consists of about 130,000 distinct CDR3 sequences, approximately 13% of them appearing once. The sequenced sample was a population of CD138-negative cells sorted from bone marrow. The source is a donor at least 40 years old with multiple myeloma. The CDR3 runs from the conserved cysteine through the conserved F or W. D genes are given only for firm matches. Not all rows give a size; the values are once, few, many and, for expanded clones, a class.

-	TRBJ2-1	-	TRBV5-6	CASSLANYNGQFF	TGTGCCAGCAGCTTGGCCAATTACAATGGGCAGTTCTTC
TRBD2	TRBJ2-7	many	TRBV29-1	CSAGLAGYEQYF	TGCAGCGCCGGACTAGCGGGTTACGAGCAGTACTTC
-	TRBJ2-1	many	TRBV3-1	CASSRDFWGEQFF	TGTGCCAGCAGCCGGGATTTTTGGGGTGAGCAGTTCTTC
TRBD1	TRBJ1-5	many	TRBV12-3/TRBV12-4	CASNRGIGQPQHF	TGTGCCAGCAACAGGGGGATCGGTCAGCCCCAGCATTTT
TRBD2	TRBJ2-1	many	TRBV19	CATIGASGSTPYNEQFF	TGTGCCACTATAGGGGCTAGCGGGAGTACTCCCTACAATGAGCAGTTCTTC
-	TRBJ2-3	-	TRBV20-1	CSARETSKDTQYF	TGCAGTGCTAGAGAGACATCCAAGGATACGCAGTATTTT
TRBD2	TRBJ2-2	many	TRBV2	CASRGLAGAGELFF	TGTGCCAGCAGGGGACTAGCGGGAGCCGGGGAGCTGTTTTTT
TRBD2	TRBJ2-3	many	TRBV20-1	CSARDRLAGGPWDTQYF	TGCAGTGCTAGAGACCGACTAGCGGGAGGGCCGTGGGATACGCAGTATTTT
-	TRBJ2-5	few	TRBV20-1	CSARDPLETQETQYF	TGCAGTGCTAGAGATCCGTTGGAGACTCAAGAGACCCAGTACTTC
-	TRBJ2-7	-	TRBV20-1	CSASLRAGEQYF	TGCAGTGCATCCCTTAGGGCGGGCGAGCAGTACTTC
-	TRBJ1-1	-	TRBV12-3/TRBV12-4	CASTTAGRTEAFF	TGTGCCAGCACCACTGCAGGGCGCACTGAAGCTTTCTTT
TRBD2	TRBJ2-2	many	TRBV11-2	CASSIRRLELAGPLNTGELFF	TGTGCCAGCAGCATAAGGCGGTTGGAGCTAGCGGGCCCGTTGAACACCGGGGAGCTGTTTTTT
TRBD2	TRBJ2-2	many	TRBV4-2	CASSQDLAVGELFF	TGTGCCAGCAGCCAAGATCTAGCGGTCGGGGAGCTGTTTTTT
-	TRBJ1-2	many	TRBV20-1	CSARDPGQLNYGYTF	TGCAGTGCTAGAGACCCTGGACAGCTTAACTATGGCTACACCTTC
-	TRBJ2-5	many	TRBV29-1	CSVFDSTRLQETQYF	TGCAGCGTTTTCGACTCGACCAGACTCCAAGAGACCCAGTACTTC
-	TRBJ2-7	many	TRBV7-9	CASSRKIGGIHHF	TGTGCCAGCAGCCGAAAGATCGGGGGCATCCATCACTTC
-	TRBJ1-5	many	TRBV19	CASSIGPNQPQHF	TGTGCCAGTAGTATAGGCCCTAATCAGCCCCAGCATTTT
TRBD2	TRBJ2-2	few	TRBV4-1	CASSQGTSGYTGELFF	TGCGCCAGCAGCCAGGGGACTAGCGGATACACCGGGGAGCTGTTTTTT
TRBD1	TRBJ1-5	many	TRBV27	CASSLRGNRGSNQPQHF	TGTGCCAGCAGTTTAAGGGGCAACAGGGGAAGCAATCAGCCCCAGCATTTT
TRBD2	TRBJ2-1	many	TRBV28	CASSRAGTSRGEQLF	TGTGCCAGCAGCCGTGCCGGGACTAGCCGTGGCGAGCAGCTCTTC
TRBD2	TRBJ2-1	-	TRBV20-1	CSASGSGSPGLYSEQFF	TGCAGTGCTAGTGGTAGCGGGAGCCCTGGGCTCTACAGTGAGCAGTTCTTC
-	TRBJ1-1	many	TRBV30	CAWRPAPGTEAFF	TGTGCCTGGAGGCCCGCTCCCGGGACTGAAGCTTTCTTT
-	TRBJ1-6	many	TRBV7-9	CASAPGYPEDSPLHF	TGTGCCAGCGCCCCAGGATATCCGGAGGATTCACCCCTCCACTTT
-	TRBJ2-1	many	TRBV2	CASERSSYNEQFF	TGTGCCTCTGAGCGGAGCTCCTACAATGAGCAGTTCTTC
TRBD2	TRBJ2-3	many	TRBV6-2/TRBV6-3	CASSFLAGGADTQYF	TGTGCCAGCAGTTTCCTAGCGGGAGGGGCAGATACGCAGTATTTT
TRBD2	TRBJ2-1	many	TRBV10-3	CAISEVSGSPGVF	TGTGCCATCAGTGAGGTTAGCGGGAGCCCTGGGGTCTTC
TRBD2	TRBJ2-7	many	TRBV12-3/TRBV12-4	CASSTRLAGEIQEQYF	TGTGCCAGCAGTACCCGATTAGCGGGAGAGATCCAAGAGCAGTACTTC
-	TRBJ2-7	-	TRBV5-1	CASSGASTLSEQYF	TGCGCCAGCAGCGGAGCTAGCACACTCTCCGAGCAGTACTTC
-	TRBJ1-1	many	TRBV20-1	CSARESGNTEAFF	TGCAGTGCTAGAGAGTCGGGGAACACTGAAGCTTTCTTT
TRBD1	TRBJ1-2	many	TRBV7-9	CASSFVQGNYGYTF	TGTGCCAGCAGCTTTGTACAGGGGAACTATGGCTACACCTTC
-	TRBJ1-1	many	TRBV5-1	CASSFNRAERGGEAFF	TGCGCCAGCAGCTTTAACAGGGCCGAAAGAGGAGGTGAAGCTTTCTTT
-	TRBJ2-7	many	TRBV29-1	CSVEGGGDTYEQYF	TGCAGCGTTGAAGGAGGGGGGGATACCTACGAGCAGTACTTC
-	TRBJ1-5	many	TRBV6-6	CASSYRGGQPQHF	TGTGCCAGCAGTTACAGGGGCGGGCAGCCCCAGCATTTT
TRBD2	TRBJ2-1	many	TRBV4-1	CASSQDGGLAGVEQFF	TGCGCCAGCAGCCAAGATGGGGGACTAGCGGGAGTTGAGCAGTTCTTC
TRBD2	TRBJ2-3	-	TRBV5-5	CASSFPGLADTNTRYF	TGTGCCAGCAGCTTCCCGGGACTAGCGGACACAAATACGCGGTATTTT
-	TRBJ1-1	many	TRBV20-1	CSAGRVNTEAFF	TGCAGTGCCGGGAGGGTGAACACTGAAGCTTTCTTT
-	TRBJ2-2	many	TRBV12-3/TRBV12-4	CASSSVQGSNTGELFF	TGTGCCAGCAGTTCCGTCCAAGGTTCGAACACCGGGGAGCTGTTTTTT